One and the same sample provided the 28 T cell receptor beta chains below, sequenced in a study of molecular identifiers for immune sequencing clone quantification. From the PCR reads, TCRdb called clonotypes with MiXCR, one entry per CDR3 protein. This sample carries about half a million distinct CDR3 sequences, 20% to 25% of them seen once, and the ten largest clones take 0.84%. The specimen sequenced was naive CD8+ T cells from blood, with Jurkat cell RNA spiked in. Subset meaning: FACS-sorted CD8+CD4-CCR7+CD45RA+ naive T cells. Receptors originate from a human donor in good health. Some libraries in this study had Jurkat cell RNA spiked in.

This clonotype appeared many times. This chain joins TRBV20-1 and TRBJ2-7, with TRBD1 as a possible D gene (5 bases). The V and J ends lost 0 bases and 1 base respectively, with 16 bases between them. This CDR3 is 16 amino acids long. Germline V lookup: CDR1 DFQATT, CDR2 SNEGSKA (reference sequence). CDR3 nucleotides: TGCAGTGCTAGAGATGGTCCCGGCGCAGGGTCCTACGAGCAGTACTTC. Translated, it gives CSARDGPGAGSYEQYF.

In this sample, this clonotype turned up many times. This chain joins TRBV29-1 and TRBJ1-4, with D perhaps TRBD1 (6 bases). The CDR3 covers 15 residues. The germline V and J ends were trimmed by 4 bases and 0 bases, with 12 bases remaining between them. Germline V gene lookup returns CDR1 SQVTM and CDR2 ANQGSEA. Here the CDR3 reads CSVVNRDPTNEKLFF. The CDR3 DNA sequence: TGCAGCGTTGTAAACAGGGACCCAACTAATGAAAAACTGTTTTTT.

This clonotype was counted ten times or more. The chain combines TRBV6-1 with TRBJ1-5, with no clear D. Trimming left V 6 bases short and J 0 bases short, with 12 bases between. CDR1 is MNHNS, CDR2 SASEGT, per germline. The CDR3 runs 15 residues. Here the CDR3 DNA reads TGTGCCAGCAGCGAGAGGACGGATAGCAATCAGCCCCAGCATTTT. Residues: CASSERTDSNQPQHF.

This rearrangement joins TRBV6-5 to TRBJ1-1; tentatively, D is TRBD1 (5 bases). This CDR3 is 16 amino acids long. V was shortened by 0 bases and J by 3 bases, with 14 bases between the two germline ends. Germline-derived CDR1 and CDR2 are MNHEY and SVGAGI. The CDR3 protein is CASSYSLAGFDTEAFF. The CDR3 DNA reads TGTGCCAGCAGTTACTCTCTGGCAGGGTTCGACACTGAAGCTTTCTTT.

V gene TRBV4-1 combines with J gene TRBJ1-5; possible D gene TRBD1, 6 bases. Trimming left V 1 base short and J 0 bases short, with 13 bases between. Per germline, CDR1 MGHRA and CDR2 YSYEKL. The CDR3 consists of 17 residues. CDR3 nucleotide sequence: TGCGCCAGCAGCCAAGTCACAGGGCGTTATAGCAATCAGCCCCAGCATTTT. This gives the protein CASSQVTGRYSNQPQHF.

There are many counts of this clonotype. The rearrangement uses TRBV6-5 and TRBJ2-3, with TRBD2 matching over 7 bases. J lost 2 bases, V lost 2 bases, and 1 base had no gene match. From germline, CDR1 is MNHEY and CDR2 SVGAGI. The length of the CDR3 is 14 residues. CDR3 DNA sequence: TGTGCCAGCAGTTACGCGGGAGCCACAGATACGCAGTATTTT. Translation gives CASSYAGATDTQYF.

The rearrangement joins TRBV6-2 or TRBV6-3 to TRBJ2-1; no definite D call. Per germline, CDR1 MNHEY and CDR2 SVGEGT. The CDR3 has 12 amino acids. Trimming left V 2 bases short and J 8 bases short, with 7 bases between. The CDR3: CASSYGWDEQFF. Written as DNA, the CDR3 is TGTGCCAGCAGTTACGGGTGGGATGAGCAGTTCTTC.

This clonotype was seen at least ten times. The gene calls are TRBV7-6 and TRBJ2-6; tentatively, D is TRBD1 (6 bases). Trimming removed 5 bases from V and 4 bases from J, with 15 bases in between. Germline values: CDR1 SGHVS, CDR2 FNYEAQ. This CDR3 is 16 amino acids long. CDR3 protein: CASSPIQGGGANVLTF. CDR3 bases: TGTGCCAGCAGCCCAATACAGGGTGGCGGGGCCAACGTCCTGACTTTC.

This clonotype was observed at least ten times. The chain recombines TRBV7-9 with TRBJ2-1, with D uncertain. CDR1 is SEHNR, CDR2 FQNEAQ, per germline (reference sequence). Deletions cut 1 base from V and 8 bases from J, with 3 bases between. The CDR3 runs 11 residues. CDR3 nucleotide sequence: TGTGCCAGCAGCTTAGGAGATGAGCAGTTCTTC. Translated, it gives CASSLGDEQFF.

The table lists this clonotype with a few counts. V and J are TRBV6-1 and TRBJ2-7; the D gene is possibly TRBD1 (5 bases). Germline-derived CDR1 and CDR2 are MNHNS and SASEGT. The CDR3 is made up of 15 amino acids. V was shortened by 3 bases and J by 6 bases, with 18 bases between the two germline ends. CDR3 residues: CASSEVGQGRGEQYF. CDR3 sequence (DNA): TGTGCCAGCAGTGAGGTAGGGCAGGGTAGAGGCGAGCAGTACTTC.

This clonotype was detected a few times. The J gene is TRBJ2-2, the V gene TRBV27; no reliable D call. CDR1 MNHEY and CDR2 SMNVEV come from the germline V gene (reference sequence). The V end lost 7 bases, the J end lost 4 bases, and 7 bases lay between the germline ends. The CDR3 has 12 amino acids. CDR3 sequence reads: CASKRFTGELFF. Here the CDR3 DNA reads TGTGCCAGCAAGAGATTCACCGGGGAGCTGTTTTTT.

This clonotype was seen repeatedly, ten times or more. The chain carries TRBV7-2 and TRBJ1-1; no clear D. Trimming stripped 1 base from V and 4 bases from J, with 16 bases between. The germline CDR1 and CDR2 sequences are SGHTA and FQGNSA. This CDR3 contains 16 residues. The CDR3 bases are TGTGCCAGCAGCTTAGTTCCCTGGGAAGGTGGCACTGAAGCTTTCTTT. Translation: CASSLVPWEGGTEAFF.

There are a few counts of this clonotype. A single base separates this from a much larger clone, so it may be a read error. This likely comes from a read error, as the CDR3 has no conserved phenylalanine or tryptophan at its end. The chain joins TRBV12-5 to TRBJ1-1; D call uncertain. The CDR3 consists of 13 residues. Between the trimmed V and J ends, which lost 1 base and 6 bases, there was a span of 9 bases. Germline CDR1 and CDR2: LGHNT and FRNRAP. The CDR3 region has the DNA TGTGCTAGTGGTTTGGGCGAGGACCCTGAAGCTTTCCTT. Protein: CASGLGEDPEAFL.

This clonotype has a count of ten or more. The rearrangement uses TRBV27 and TRBJ2-5; TRBD1 agrees at 8 bases. V lost 6 bases, J lost 5 bases, and 11 bases stayed unmatched. The CDR3 runs 15 residues. Germline CDR1 reads MNHEY; CDR2 reads SMNVEV (reference sequence). CDR3 in amino acids: CASSPMDRVYETQYF. The CDR3 coding sequence is TGTGCCAGCAGCCCGATGGACAGGGTTTACGAGACCCAGTACTTC.

This clonotype showed up just a few times. The chain joins TRBV6-5 to TRBJ2-3; D perhaps matches TRBD1 (6 bases). From germline, CDR1 is MNHEY and CDR2 SVGAGI. Trimming left V 4 bases short and J 3 bases short, with 11 bases between. The length of the CDR3 is 14 residues. The CDR3 DNA follows: TGTGCCAGCAGTTCTTCCCAGGGGACAGATACGCAGTATTTT. Encoded protein: CASSSSQGTDTQYF.

A remark on this clonotype: A read error is possible here, since a much larger clone lies one base away. The rearrangement joins TRBV5-1 to TRBJ1-3; D is possibly TRBD1 (5 bases). The CDR3 runs 16 residues. Per germline, CDR1 SGHRS and CDR2 YFSETQ. The CDR3 DNA reads as TGTGCCAGCAGCCCTACCCTCCAGGGAATTGGAAACACCACATATTTT. The encoded protein is CASSPTLQGIGNTTYF. Drawing the rest from reference TRBV5-1 and TRBJ1-3, the complete variable domain is KAGVTQTPRYLIKTRGQQVTLSCSPISGHRSVSWYQQTPGQGLQFLFEYFSETQRNKGNFPGRFSGRQFSNSRSEMNVSTLELGDSALYLCASSPTLQGIGNTTYFGEGSWLTVV.

This clonotype was seen only a few times. The chain has TRBV28 and TRBJ1-1, with 11 bases lining up with TRBD1. Losses at the gene ends were 4 bases for V and 1 base for J; bases not matched to a gene: 5. Germline values: CDR1 MDHEN, CDR2 SYDVKM. The length of the CDR3 is 16 residues. The CDR3 nucleotides read TGTGCCAGCAGTTGGACAGGGGGCGCCCGGAACACTGAAGCTTTCTTT. Amino acid sequence: CASSWTGGARNTEAFF. The complete variable domain, with remaining parts taken from reference TRBV28 and TRBJ1-1, reads DVKVTQSSRYLVKRTGEKVFLECVQDMDHENMFWYRQDPGLGLRLIYFSYDVKMKEKGDIPEGYSVSREKKERFSLILESASTNQTSMYLCASSWTGGARNTEAFFGQGTRLTVV.

The chain links TRBV4-3 to TRBJ2-3; 16 bases line up with TRBD2. Germline CDR1 and CDR2: LGHNA and YSLEER. This CDR3 has 23 amino acids. V lost 4 bases to trimming and J lost 4 bases; unmatched junction nucleotides: 23. CDR3 sequence reads: CASSRGDPGTSGGALYPSDTQYF. CDR3 nucleotides: TGCGCCAGCAGCCGAGGCGATCCGGGGACTAGCGGGGGGGCGCTGTACCCCTCAGATACGCAGTATTTT.

This clonotype was seen repeatedly, ten times or more. This chain connects TRBV20-1 to TRBJ2-6, with unresolved D. The CDR3 runs 15 residues. V gave up 2 bases and J gave up 0 bases, with 8 bases separating them. Germline CDR1 and CDR2: DFQATT and SNEGSKA (reference sequence). The CDR3 region is CSARSTSSGANVLTF. The CDR3 bases are TGCAGTGCTAGAAGTACCAGCTCTGGGGCCAACGTCCTGACTTTC.

This clonotype was seen a handful of times. The rearrangement joins TRBV30 to TRBJ1-4, with D unclear. Trimming cost V 5 bases and J 7 bases, with 23 bases left between them. Germline V gives CDR1 GTSNPN, CDR2 SVGIG (reference sequence). The CDR3 runs to 16 residues. The CDR3: CAWGAPDFPGGEKLFF. CDR3 bases: TGTGCCTGGGGAGCCCCGGACTTTCCGGGAGGTGAAAAACTGTTTTTT.

J is TRBJ2-1 and V is TRBV12-3 or TRBV12-4; 7 nucleotides line up with TRBD1. Losses at the gene ends were 6 bases for V and 3 bases for J; bases not matched to a gene: 8. CDR3 length: 15 residues. In DNA, the CDR3 is TGTGCCAGCAGCCCGGGACAGATTGACTACAATGAGCAGTTCTTC. It specifies CASSPGQIDYNEQFF.

This clonotype came up a few times. The chain links TRBV20-1 to TRBJ2-5, with 11 bases lining up with TRBD2. CDR3 size: 15 residues. The germline CDR1 and CDR2 sequences are DFQATT and SNEGSKA (reference sequence). Losses at the gene ends were 4 bases for V and 4 bases for J; bases not matched to a gene: 8. The CDR3 nucleotides read TGCAGTGCTACAAGTAGCGGGGGGGCGGGAGAGACCCAGTACTTC. Translated, it gives CSATSSGGAGETQYF.

The gene calls are TRBV7-9 and TRBJ2-1, with D unresolved. V gave up 8 bases and J gave up 1 base, with 9 bases separating them. Germline lookup yields CDR1 SEHNR and CDR2 FQNEAQ (reference sequence). The length of the CDR3 is 13 residues. CDR3 DNA: TGTGCCAGCCTTCGCCCTTCCTACAATGAGCAGTTCTTC. It yields the protein CASLRPSYNEQFF.

This clonotype was seen at least ten times. V usage is TRBV9 and J usage is TRBJ1-2, with D uncertain. Trimming cost V 0 bases and J 3 bases, with 6 bases left between them. The CDR3 consists of 13 residues. Germline CDR1 reads SGDLS; CDR2 reads YYNGEE. CDR3 in amino acids: CASSVGEDYGYTF. The CDR3 nucleotides are TGTGCCAGCAGCGTAGGCGAAGACTATGGCTACACCTTC.

The chain recombines TRBV20-1 with TRBJ2-1; D perhaps matches TRBD1 (6 bases). This CDR3 contains 16 residues. Germline values: CDR1 DFQATT, CDR2 SNEGSKA (reference sequence). V lost 6 bases and J 2 bases, leaving 20 bases between the germline ends. For the CDR3, the DNA is TGCAGTGCCAACGACCCGTTAGGGGGAACCTACAATGAGCAGTTCTTC. It yields the protein CSANDPLGGTYNEQFF.

About this clonotype itself: Germline and junction disagree at one end, which may indicate a read error. The genes are TRBV19 and TRBJ1-1, with D possibly being TRBD1 (6 bases). The CDR3 is 14 amino acids. Germline V gene sequence: CDR1 LNHDA, CDR2 SQIVND (reference sequence). The CDR3 region is CASTLGRGLTEALF. Here the CDR3 DNA reads TGTGCCAGTACCTTGGGACGGGGGCTCACTGAAGCTCTCTTT.

In regard to this clonotype: This may stem from a read error, because a much larger clone lies one nucleotide away. The chain recombines TRBV6-5 with TRBJ1-4; no definite D call. V lost 6 bases to trimming and J lost 7 bases, with 12 bases between them. Germline CDR1 is MNHEY and CDR2 is SVGAGI. This CDR3 has 13 residues. The CDR3 region has the DNA TGTGCCAGCAGCCTTCAGCAAAGTGAAAAACTGTTTTTT. It encodes CASSLQQSEKLFF.

The CDR3 is CSARWQSYEQYF. Written as DNA, the CDR3 is TGCAGTGCTAGATGGCAGTCCTACGAGCAGTACTTC. J is TRBJ2-7 and V is TRBV20-1; D is undetermined. The CDR3 has 12 residues. Trimming shortened V by 2 bases and J by 1 base, and 6 bases separated the two germline ends. Germline CDR1 is DFQATT and CDR2 is SNEGSKA (reference sequence).